The 30 T cell receptor beta chains below all came from one sample that was sequenced in a study of T cell repertoires in aging, cancer and after chemotherapy. The template was genomic DNA from peripheral blood, not RNA. Rearranged V-D-J TRB sequences were amplified with a mixed TRB-A/B primer pool. MiXCR, run by TCRdb on the multiplex PCR reads, gives a single entry per CDR3 protein. The repertoire holds roughly 3,200 distinct CDR3 sequences, with about 47% as singletons. The specimen sequenced was blood. The receptors derive from a human donor with a blood cancer.

This sequence joins TRBV7-2 and TRBJ1-4; 7 nucleotides agree with TRBD1. Germline CDR1 SGHTA, CDR2 FQGNSA. V shed 4 bases and J 6 bases; nucleotides not matched to a gene: 5. The CDR3 covers 14 residues. The CDR3 loop reads CASSSGTAYEKLFF. CDR3 coding DNA: TGTGCCAGCAGCTCCGGGACAGCCTATGAAAAACTGTTTTTT.

With regard to this clonotype: An end of the junction does not agree with germline; a read error may underlie this. The chain recombines TRBV19 with TRBJ2-2, with 8 bases matching TRBD1. Germline CDR1 reads LNHDA; CDR2 reads SQIVND (reference sequence). The CDR3 is made up of 14 amino acids. The CDR3: CTSSIQDRAGELFF. The CDR3 DNA reads TGTACCAGTAGTATTCAGGACAGGGCCGGGGAGCTGTTTTTT.

The sample holds a few counts of this clonotype. The chain recombines TRBV6-1 with TRBJ2-3; D possibly matches TRBD1 or TRBD2 (5 bases each). V was cut by 4 bases and J by 4 bases, with 12 bases left in between. Germline values: CDR1 MNHNS, CDR2 SASEGT. The length of the CDR3 is 14 residues. CDR3 in amino acids: CASSGQSGADTQYF. CDR3 DNA sequence: TGTGCCAGCAGTGGACAGTCCGGGGCAGATACGCAGTATTTT.

The rearrangement links TRBV27 to TRBJ2-3, with 9 positions matching TRBD2. The CDR3 has 15 amino acids. The germline V gene encodes CDR1 MNHEY and CDR2 SMNVEV (reference sequence). Trimming cost V 5 bases and J 6 bases; bases outside gene matches: 9. CDR3 coding DNA: TGTGCCAGCAGTAGGGCGGGACTAGCATTTGATACGCAGTATTTT. Its protein product is CASSRAGLAFDTQYF.

The rearrangement joins TRBV19 to TRBJ2-2; D gene unclear. The CDR3 covers 14 residues. Trimming left V 9 bases short and J 2 bases short, with 13 bases between. Germline CDR1 is LNHDA and CDR2 is SQIVND (reference sequence). DNA for the CDR3: TGTGCCAGCACCCTGGACCTAAACACCGGGGAGCTGTTTTTT. Its translation is CASTLDLNTGELFF.

V usage is TRBV18 and J usage is TRBJ2-1; possible D gene TRBD2, 6 bases. The germline V and J ends were trimmed by 2 bases and 3 bases, with 11 bases remaining between them. This CDR3 region has 15 residues. Germline values: CDR1 KGHSH, CDR2 LQKENI. Here the CDR3 reads CASSPGGVGYNEQFF. The CDR3 region has the DNA TGTGCCAGCTCACCAGGCGGGGTAGGCTACAATGAGCAGTTCTTC. The variable domain in full, completed from reference TRBV18 and TRBJ2-1, reads NAGVMQNPRHLVRRRGQEARLRCSPMKGHSHVYWYRQLPEEGLKFMVYLQKENIIDESGMPKERFSAEFPKEGPSILRIQQVVRGDSAAYFCASSPGGVGYNEQFFGPGTRLTVL.

This clonotype is deemed medium-sized. This chain links TRBV29-1 with TRBJ2-5; D possibly uses TRBD1 or TRBD2 (6 bases each). The CDR3 is 13 residues long. The V gene lost 4 bases and the J gene lost 5 bases, with 14 bases spanning the gap. The germline gives CDR1 SQVTM, CDR2 ANQGSEA. The CDR3 loop is CSVARQAGETQYF. The DNA for the CDR3 is TGCAGCGTTGCAAGACAGGCGGGGGAGACCCAGTACTTC.

This chain links TRBV12-3 or TRBV12-4 with TRBJ2-2; 13 bases are shared with TRBD2. V lost 6 bases to trimming and J lost 5 bases; unmatched junction nucleotides: 6. The CDR3 is made up of 16 amino acids. The CDR3 sequence is CASRELAGGHTGELFF. The CDR3 DNA follows: TGTGCCAGCAGGGAACTAGCGGGGGGGCATACCGGGGAGCTGTTTTTT.

This chain connects TRBV24-1 to TRBJ2-1; 9 bases are shared with TRBD1. J gave up 7 bases and V 4 bases, and 7 bases lay outside the gene matches. The CDR3 has 15 residues. Germline lookup yields CDR1 KGHDR and CDR2 SFDVKD. The CDR3 nucleotides are TGTGCCACCAGTGAGCCCGGGACAGGGCCGAATGAGCAGTTCTTC. It is translated as CATSEPGTGPNEQFF.

This rearrangement joins TRBV6-4 to TRBJ2-5; 9 bases match TRBD2. V was pared by 4 bases and J by 5 bases, with 8 bases of the junction left unmatched. The CDR3 runs 15 residues. CDR1 and CDR2 from the germline V gene are MRHNA and SNTAGT. CDR3 in amino acids: CASSVAAGGPETQYF. The DNA of the CDR3 is TGTGCCAGCAGTGTTGCCGCGGGAGGGCCCGAGACCCAGTACTTC.

This clonotype occurred a few times. The chain uses TRBV5-4 and TRBJ2-2; possibly TRBD1 or TRBD2 for D (5 bases each). The V gene lost 4 bases and the J gene lost 5 bases, with 15 bases spanning the gap. This CDR3 contains 15 residues. Germline CDR1 and CDR2: SGHNT and YYREEE (reference sequence). The CDR3 is CASSGAGTPTGELFF. The CDR3, as DNA: TGTGCCAGCAGCGGGGCCGGGACCCCGACCGGGGAGCTGTTTTTT.

This clonotype was seen a few times. The chain has TRBV6-2 or TRBV6-3 and TRBJ2-3; the D is unclear. This CDR3 is built from 15 residues. Looked up from germline, CDR1 is MNHEY and CDR2 is SVGEGT. Trimming pared 5 bases from V and 3 bases from J, leaving 15 bases between. The CDR3 DNA follows: TGTGCCAGCAGTCCCCCTATAGGGCGAACAGATACGCAGTATTTT. Residues: CASSPPIGRTDTQYF.

Details on this clonotype: One end of the junction does not line up with germline, which may come from a read error. The gene calls are TRBV19 and TRBJ2-2, with D perhaps given as TRBD1 or TRBD2 (5 bases each). The CDR3 is made up of 14 amino acids. Germline loops: CDR1 LNHDA, CDR2 SQIVND (reference sequence). Written as DNA, the CDR3 is TGTGCCAGTAGCCAGGGACGGAACACCGGGAAGCTGTTTTTT. As protein: CASSQGRNTGKLFF.

This clonotype was observed a handful of times. V gene TRBV29-1 combines with J gene TRBJ2-5; D remains unclear. This CDR3 region has 10 residues. Deletions cut 6 bases from V and 5 bases from J, with 7 bases between. CDR1 and CDR2 (germline): SQVTM, ANQGSEA. CDR3 amino acids: CSVYRETQYF. CDR3 in DNA: TGCAGCGTGTATCGGGAGACCCAGTACTTC.

This clonotype appeared a few times. The chain combines TRBV5-4 with TRBJ2-2; no reliable D call. The CDR3 extends over 14 amino acids. With 4 bases removed from V and 3 bases from J, the gap between germline ends came to 10 bases. Germline loops: CDR1 SGHNT, CDR2 YYREEE (reference sequence). The CDR3 DNA follows: TGTGCCAGCAGCCCGCTGCAGTACACCGGGGAGCTGTTTTTT. It specifies CASSPLQYTGELFF. Full variable domain (missing parts from reference TRBV5-4 and TRBJ2-2): ETGVTQSPTHLIKTRGQQVTLRCSSQSGHNTVSWYQQALGQGPQFIFQYYREEENGRGNFPPRFSGLQFPNYSSELNVNALELDDSALYLCASSPLQYTGELFFGEGSRLTVL.

This clonotype was seen a handful of times. The rearrangement joins TRBV6-5 to TRBJ1-4; D may be TRBD1 (5 bases). Trimming removed 10 bases at V and 8 bases at J, with 14 bases between. CDR1 is MNHEY and CDR2 is SVGAGI in the germline V gene. The CDR3 loop spans 12 amino acids. In DNA, the CDR3 is TGTGCCACCAGGACACGAGGGGAAAAACTGTTTTTT. Translation: CATRTRGEKLFF.

This rearrangement joins TRBV27 to TRBJ1-1; no definite D call. This CDR3 has 14 residues. The ends were cut back, 8 bases at V and 0 bases at J, with 13 bases in the middle. Germline V gives CDR1 MNHEY, CDR2 SMNVEV (reference sequence). Written as DNA, the CDR3 is TGTGCCAGCTGGTATTCAGCTTTGAACACTGAAGCTTTCTTT. It encodes CASWYSALNTEAFF.

The chain carries TRBV6-6 and TRBJ1-2, with 8 bases aligning to TRBD1. V shed 5 bases and J 7 bases; nucleotides not matched to a gene: 3. Germline assignment: CDR1 MNHNY and CDR2 SVGAGI (reference sequence). This CDR3 has 12 residues. The CDR3 DNA reads as TGTGCCAGCAGTACAGGGGGGAGTGGCTACACCTTC. Amino acid sequence: CASSTGGSGYTF.

The CDR3 sequence: CASSGSGLANEKLFF. For the CDR3, the DNA is TGTGCCAGCAGCGGCTCAGGGTTAGCTAATGAAAAACTGTTTTTT. V and J are TRBV7-2 and TRBJ1-4; possibly TRBD1 for D (5 bases). V was clipped by 5 bases and J by 3 bases, with 13 bases between them. Germline lookup yields CDR1 SGHTA and CDR2 FQGNSA. CDR3 size: 15 residues.

This clonotype was observed a few times. J is TRBJ2-5 and V is TRBV6-5; no definite D call. The V and J ends lost 5 bases and 0 bases respectively, with 16 bases between them. From germline, CDR1 is MNHEY and CDR2 SVGAGI. The CDR3 has 16 amino acids. The CDR3 DNA is TGTGCCAGCAGTGAGATTTGGCACTCCTACCAAGAGACCCAGTACTTC. Its protein is CASSEIWHSYQETQYF.

This clonotype rates as medium-sized. The chain uses TRBV6-5 and TRBJ2-3; D call uncertain. Trimming removed 6 bases from V and 6 bases from J, with 22 bases in between. CDR1 and CDR2 (germline): MNHEY, SVGAGI. The CDR3 loop spans 16 amino acids. The CDR3 sequence: CASSLGRPGIEDTQYF. CDR3 nucleotide sequence: TGTGCCAGCAGCCTGGGTCGGCCCGGCATAGAGGATACGCAGTATTTT.

There are a few counts of this clonotype. This chain uses TRBV5-5 with TRBJ1-5; TRBD1 agrees at 8 bases. Germline assignment: CDR1 SGHKS and CDR2 YYEKEE (reference sequence). The CDR3 extends over 15 amino acids. V trimming: 3 bases; J trimming: 5 bases; junction bases outside the gene matches: 7. CDR3 DNA: TGTGCCAGCAGCTGGACAGGGAGTGGTGATCAGCCCCAGCATTTT. Translating gives CASSWTGSGDQPQHF.

This clonotype has only a few counts. J is TRBJ1-3 and V is TRBV30; D gene unclear. This CDR3 region has 12 residues. CDR1 GTSNPN and CDR2 SVGIG come from the germline V gene (reference sequence). V was shortened by 7 bases and J by 4 bases, with 11 bases between the two germline ends. As DNA, the CDR3 is TGTGCCTACTGGAGAGCCGGAAACACCATATATTTT. Protein: CAYWRAGNTIYF. The complete variable domain, with remaining parts taken from reference TRBV30 and TRBJ1-3, reads SQTIHQWPATLVQPVGSPLSLECTVEGTSNPNLYWYRQAAGRGLQLLFYSVGIGQISSEVPQNLSASRPQDRQFILSSKKLLLSDSGFYLCAYWRAGNTIYFGEGSWLTVV.

This clonotype came up a few times. The rearrangement links TRBV18 to TRBJ2-3, with D unclear. The CDR3 consists of 13 residues. Trimming stripped 1 base from V and 4 bases from J, with 6 bases between. Germline CDR1 is KGHSH and CDR2 is LQKENI. CDR3 nucleotides: TGTGCCAGCTCACCACGCCGTTCAGATACGCAGTATTTT. It specifies CASSPRRSDTQYF.

V gene TRBV7-2 combines with J gene TRBJ2-3; the match to TRBD2 covers 8 bases. The CDR3 is made up of 16 amino acids. Looked up from germline, CDR1 is SGHTA and CDR2 is FQGNSA. The V and J ends lost 1 base and 2 bases, in that order; junction bases with no gene match: 5. The CDR3 DNA sequence: TGTGCCAGCAGCTTAGGCGGGGGGAGATACACAGATACGCAGTATTTT. As protein: CASSLGGGRYTDTQYF.

The chain has TRBV18 and TRBJ2-5, with D perhaps matching TRBD1 (5 bases). Trimming took 2 bases from V and 3 from J, leaving 10 bases between them. CDR1 is KGHSH and CDR2 is LQKENI in the germline V gene. The CDR3 is made up of 14 amino acids. CDR3 sequence: CASSPRQGEETQYF. CDR3 nucleotides: TGTGCCAGCTCACCAAGGCAGGGCGAAGAGACCCAGTACTTC.

V gene TRBV6-1 combines with J gene TRBJ2-5; tentatively, D is TRBD2 (6 bases). The germline V gene encodes CDR1 MNHNS and CDR2 SASEGT. This CDR3 contains 12 residues. Deletions cut 8 bases from V and 4 bases from J, with 11 bases between. CDR3 loop: CASLGGGETQYF. CDR3 nucleotide sequence: TGTGCCAGCCTGGGGGGTGGAGAGACCCAGTACTTC.

This sequence joins TRBV20-1 and TRBJ2-3; D is perhaps TRBD2 (5 bases). This CDR3 region has 15 residues. Germline lookup yields CDR1 DFQATT and CDR2 SNEGSKA (reference sequence). Trimming took off 0 bases at V and 2 bases at J, with 12 bases between the two ends. The CDR3 loop is CSARERVANTDTQYF. The CDR3 DNA is TGCAGTGCTAGAGAACGGGTAGCGAACACAGATACGCAGTATTTT.

The chain couples TRBV29-1 to TRBJ1-1; no definite D call. Per germline, CDR1 SQVTM and CDR2 ANQGSEA. V was trimmed by 5 bases and J by 6 bases, leaving 10 bases between them. CDR3 length: 11 amino acids. The CDR3 DNA sequence: TGCAGCGTTCCTAGTGGACCTGAAGCTTTCTTT. It translates to CSVPSGPEAFF.

This chain links TRBV5-4 with TRBJ2-2, with unresolved D. V shed 2 bases and J shed 7 bases, with 12 bases lying between them. This CDR3 comprises 14 residues. CDR1 and CDR2 from the germline V gene are SGHNT and YYREEE (reference sequence). The CDR3 nucleotides read TGTGCCAGCAGCTTTCCGGGCCGTGACGGGGAGCTGTTTTTT. Its protein product is CASSFPGRDGELFF.